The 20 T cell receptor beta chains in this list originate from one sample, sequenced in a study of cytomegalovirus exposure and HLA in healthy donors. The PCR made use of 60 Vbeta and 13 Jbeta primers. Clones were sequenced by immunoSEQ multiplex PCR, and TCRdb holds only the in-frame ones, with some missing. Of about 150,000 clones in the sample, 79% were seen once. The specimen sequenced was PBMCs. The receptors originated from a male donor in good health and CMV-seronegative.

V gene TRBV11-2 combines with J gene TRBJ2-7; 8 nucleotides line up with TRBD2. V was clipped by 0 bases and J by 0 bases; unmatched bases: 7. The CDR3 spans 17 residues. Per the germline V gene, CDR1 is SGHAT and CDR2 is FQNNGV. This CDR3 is CASSLDLAGLRSYEQYF. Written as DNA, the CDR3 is TGTGCCAGCAGCTTAGACCTAGCGGGCCTCCGCTCCTACGAGCAGTACTTC.

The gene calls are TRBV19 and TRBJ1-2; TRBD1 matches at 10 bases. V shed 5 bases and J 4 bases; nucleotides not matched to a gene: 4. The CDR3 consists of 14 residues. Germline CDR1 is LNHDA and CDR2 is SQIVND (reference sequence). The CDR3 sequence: CASSRDRGPYGYTF. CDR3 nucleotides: TGTGCCAGTAGTCGGGACAGGGGCCCCTATGGCTACACCTTC. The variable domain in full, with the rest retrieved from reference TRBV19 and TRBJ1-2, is DGGITQSPKYLFRKEGQNVTLSCEQNLNHDAMYWYRQDPGQGLRLIYYSQIVNDFQKGDIAEGYSVSREKKESFPLTVTSAQKNPTAFYLCASSRDRGPYGYTFGSGTRLTVV.

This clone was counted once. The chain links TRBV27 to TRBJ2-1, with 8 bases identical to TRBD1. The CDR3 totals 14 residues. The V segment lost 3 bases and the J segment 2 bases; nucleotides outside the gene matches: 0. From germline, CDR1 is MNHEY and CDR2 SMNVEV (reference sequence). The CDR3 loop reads CASSLTGAYNEQFF. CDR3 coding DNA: TGTGCCAGCAGTTTGACAGGGGCCTACAATGAGCAGTTCTTC.

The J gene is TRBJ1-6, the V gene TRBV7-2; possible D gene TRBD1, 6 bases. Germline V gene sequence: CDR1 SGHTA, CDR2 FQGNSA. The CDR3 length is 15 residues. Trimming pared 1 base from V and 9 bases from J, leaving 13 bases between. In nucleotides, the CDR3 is TGTGCCAGCAGCTTAGATTCGCCAGGGGTTTCACCCCTCCACTTT. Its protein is CASSLDSPGVSPLHF.

The CDR3 DNA follows: TGTGCCAGCAGCTTAGGAGGTGGAGGCAACTCCTACGAGCAGTACTTC. It yields the protein CASSLGGGGNSYEQYF. The gene calls are TRBV7-2 and TRBJ2-7; tentative D call: TRBD2 (5 bases). The V gene's germline CDR1 is SGHTA and CDR2 FQGNSA. The CDR3 sequence is 16 residues long. Trimming pared 1 base from V and 0 bases from J, leaving 13 bases between.

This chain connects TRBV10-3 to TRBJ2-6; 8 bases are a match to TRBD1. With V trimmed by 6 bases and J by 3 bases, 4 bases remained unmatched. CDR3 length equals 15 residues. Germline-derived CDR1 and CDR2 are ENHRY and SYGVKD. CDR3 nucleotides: TGTGCCATCAGCCTTGACAGGGGTGGGGCCAACGTCCTGACTTTC. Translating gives CAISLDRGGANVLTF.

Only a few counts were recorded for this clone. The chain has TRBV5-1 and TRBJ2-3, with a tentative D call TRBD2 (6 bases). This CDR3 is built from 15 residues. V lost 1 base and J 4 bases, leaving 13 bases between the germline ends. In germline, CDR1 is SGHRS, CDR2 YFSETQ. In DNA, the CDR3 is TGCGCCAGCAGCTTGCTGGCAGGGAGGTCAGATACGCAGTATTTT. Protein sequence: CASSLLAGRSDTQYF.

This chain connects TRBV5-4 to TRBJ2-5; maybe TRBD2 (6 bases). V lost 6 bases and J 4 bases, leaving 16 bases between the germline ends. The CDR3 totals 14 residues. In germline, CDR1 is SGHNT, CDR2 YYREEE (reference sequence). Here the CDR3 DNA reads TGTGCCAGCACCCCGACGGGGGTTTCAGAGACCCAGTACTTC. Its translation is CASTPTGVSETQYF.

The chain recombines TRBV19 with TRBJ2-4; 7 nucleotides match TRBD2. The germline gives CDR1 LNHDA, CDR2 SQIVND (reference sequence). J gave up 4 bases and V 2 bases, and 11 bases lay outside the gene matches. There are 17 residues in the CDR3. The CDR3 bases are TGTGCCAGTAGTATAAGGGCCCCAGGGACTACTAAAAACATTCAGTACTTC. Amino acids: CASSIRAPGTTKNIQYF.

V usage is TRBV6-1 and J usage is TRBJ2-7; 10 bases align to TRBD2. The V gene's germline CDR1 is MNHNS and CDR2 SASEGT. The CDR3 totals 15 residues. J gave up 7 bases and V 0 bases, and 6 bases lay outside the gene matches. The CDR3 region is CASSEASGGPEEQYF. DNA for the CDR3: TGTGCCAGCAGTGAAGCTAGCGGGGGGCCAGAGGAGCAGTACTTC.

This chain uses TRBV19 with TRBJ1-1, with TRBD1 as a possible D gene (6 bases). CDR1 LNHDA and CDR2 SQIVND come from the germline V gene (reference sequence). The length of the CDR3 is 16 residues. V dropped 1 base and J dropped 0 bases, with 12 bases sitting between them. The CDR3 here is CASSIVPGVMNTEAFF. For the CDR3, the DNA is TGTGCCAGTAGTATAGTCCCAGGGGTAATGAACACTGAAGCTTTCTTT.

Here the CDR3 DNA reads TGTGCCAGCAGCCCCACCTACGGGACAGGGGGCGAGCCCCAGCATTTT. This codes for CASSPTYGTGGEPQHF. The chain joins TRBV7-9 to TRBJ1-5; the match to TRBD1 covers 12 bases. The CDR3 length is 16 residues. Germline V CDR1 and CDR2: SEHNR, FQNEAQ (reference sequence). V lost 5 bases, J lost 8 bases, and 10 bases stayed unmatched.

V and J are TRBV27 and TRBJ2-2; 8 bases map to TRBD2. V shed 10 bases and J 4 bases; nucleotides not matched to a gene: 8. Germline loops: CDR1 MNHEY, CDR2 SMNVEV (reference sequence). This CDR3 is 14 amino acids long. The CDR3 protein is CATTGGPGTGELFF. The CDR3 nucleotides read TGTGCCACCACGGGGGGGCCAGGCACCGGGGAGCTGTTTTTT.

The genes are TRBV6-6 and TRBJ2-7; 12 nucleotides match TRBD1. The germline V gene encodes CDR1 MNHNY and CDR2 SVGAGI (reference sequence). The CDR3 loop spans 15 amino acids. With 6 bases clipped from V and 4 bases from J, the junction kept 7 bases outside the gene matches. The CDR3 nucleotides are TGTGCCAGCAGCTCTCCGGGACAGGGGGCGTACGAGCAGTACTTC. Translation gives CASSSPGQGAYEQYF.

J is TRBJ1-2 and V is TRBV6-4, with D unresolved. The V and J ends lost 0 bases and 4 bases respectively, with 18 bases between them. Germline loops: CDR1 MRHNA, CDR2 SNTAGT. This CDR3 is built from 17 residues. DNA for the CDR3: TGTGCCAGCAGTGACTCTCCGGCCGGGGAGGGTGGCTATGGCTACACCTTC. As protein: CASSDSPAGEGGYGYTF.

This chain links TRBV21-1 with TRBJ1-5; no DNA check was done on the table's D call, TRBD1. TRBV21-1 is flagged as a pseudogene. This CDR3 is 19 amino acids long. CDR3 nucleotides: TGTGCCAGCAGCAAAGATGGACAGGGCCCCACTTATAGCAATCAGCCCCAGCATTTT. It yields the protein CASSKDGQGPTYSNQPQHF.

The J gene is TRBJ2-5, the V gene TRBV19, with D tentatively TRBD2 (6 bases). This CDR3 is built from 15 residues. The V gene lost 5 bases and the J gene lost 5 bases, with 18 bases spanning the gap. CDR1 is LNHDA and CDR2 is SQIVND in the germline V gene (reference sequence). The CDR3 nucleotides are TGTGCCAGTAGTTCTCGCGGGGCATTTATGGAGACCCAGTACTTC. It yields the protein CASSSRGAFMETQYF.

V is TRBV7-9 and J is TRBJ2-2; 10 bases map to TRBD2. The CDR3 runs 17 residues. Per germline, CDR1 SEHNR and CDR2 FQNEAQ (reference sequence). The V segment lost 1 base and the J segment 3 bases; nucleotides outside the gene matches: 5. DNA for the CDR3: TGTGCCAGCAGCTTAGTACTAGCGGGGTCCTACACCGGGGAGCTGTTTTTT. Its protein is CASSLVLAGSYTGELFF.

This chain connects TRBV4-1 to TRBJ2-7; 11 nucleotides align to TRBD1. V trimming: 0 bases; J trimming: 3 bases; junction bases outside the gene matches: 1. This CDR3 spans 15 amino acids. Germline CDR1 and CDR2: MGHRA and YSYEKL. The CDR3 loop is CASSQDGTGGYEQYF. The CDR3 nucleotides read TGCGCCAGCAGCCAAGATGGGACAGGGGGCTACGAGCAGTACTTC.

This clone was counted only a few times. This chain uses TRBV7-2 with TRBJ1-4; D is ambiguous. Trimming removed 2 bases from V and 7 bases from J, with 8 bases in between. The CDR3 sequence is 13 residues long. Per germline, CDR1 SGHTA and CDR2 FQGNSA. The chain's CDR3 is CASSLHGSEKLFF. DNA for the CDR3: TGTGCCAGCAGCTTACACGGGTCTGAAAAACTGTTTTTT.